This TCR beta chain was identified during a study of Graves' ophthalmopathy and Graves' hyperthyroidism. As the template, RNA transcripts were used to amplify TCR beta CDR3 regions. Amplification began with first-round RT-PCR using HTBI primers, then second-round multiplex PCR was performed. TCRdb reprocessed the multiplex PCR reads via MiXCR and lists one record per CDR3 protein. Here the sample spans more than 550,000 distinct CDR3 sequences, over 40% being singletons. The clonotype comes from an adult man with Graves' ophthalmopathy. The sequenced sample consisted of peripheral blood.

CDR3 region: CASSIGQGQPQHF. The CDR3 nucleotides read TGTGCCAGCAGCATCGGACAGGGGCAGCCCCAGCATTTT. The chain has TRBV7-9 and TRBJ1-5; 9 nucleotides match TRBD1. Germline V gene sequence: CDR1 SEHNR, CDR2 FQNEAQ (reference sequence). J gave up 7 bases and V 5 bases, and 3 bases lay outside the gene matches. The CDR3 runs 13 residues.